This T cell receptor (beta chain) was observed in a study of T cells in Graves' hyperthyroidism and ophthalmopathy. General observations from the study: Blood also carried most thyroid clonotypes expanded above 0.001.

Amplification of TCR beta CDR3 regions used RNA as the template. The HTBI set primed first-round TCR CDR3 RT-PCR. Via MiXCR, TCRdb re-called the multiplex PCR reads, giving one row per CDR3 protein. The table lists 330,000 or so distinct CDR3 sequences, roughly a fifth of them singletons. This clonotype was recorded at least ten times. What it recognizes is unknown. Ophthalmopathy patients had moderate-to-severe active disease, CAS ≥3, NOSPECS ≥4, and disease duration under 3 months. The sequence was obtained from a man in his fifties or sixties with Graves' ophthalmopathy. The sample was blood.

CDR3 loop: CASSLTSGSWETQYF. CDR3 nucleotides: TGTGCCAGCAGCTTAACTAGCGGGAGTTGGGAGACCCAGTACTTC. The chain links TRBV7-3 to TRBJ2-5, with TRBD2 identical over 9 bases. The CDR3 has 15 amino acids. Germline V gene sequence: CDR1 SGHTA, CDR2 FQGTGA. V shed 0 bases and J 5 bases; nucleotides not matched to a gene: 4.